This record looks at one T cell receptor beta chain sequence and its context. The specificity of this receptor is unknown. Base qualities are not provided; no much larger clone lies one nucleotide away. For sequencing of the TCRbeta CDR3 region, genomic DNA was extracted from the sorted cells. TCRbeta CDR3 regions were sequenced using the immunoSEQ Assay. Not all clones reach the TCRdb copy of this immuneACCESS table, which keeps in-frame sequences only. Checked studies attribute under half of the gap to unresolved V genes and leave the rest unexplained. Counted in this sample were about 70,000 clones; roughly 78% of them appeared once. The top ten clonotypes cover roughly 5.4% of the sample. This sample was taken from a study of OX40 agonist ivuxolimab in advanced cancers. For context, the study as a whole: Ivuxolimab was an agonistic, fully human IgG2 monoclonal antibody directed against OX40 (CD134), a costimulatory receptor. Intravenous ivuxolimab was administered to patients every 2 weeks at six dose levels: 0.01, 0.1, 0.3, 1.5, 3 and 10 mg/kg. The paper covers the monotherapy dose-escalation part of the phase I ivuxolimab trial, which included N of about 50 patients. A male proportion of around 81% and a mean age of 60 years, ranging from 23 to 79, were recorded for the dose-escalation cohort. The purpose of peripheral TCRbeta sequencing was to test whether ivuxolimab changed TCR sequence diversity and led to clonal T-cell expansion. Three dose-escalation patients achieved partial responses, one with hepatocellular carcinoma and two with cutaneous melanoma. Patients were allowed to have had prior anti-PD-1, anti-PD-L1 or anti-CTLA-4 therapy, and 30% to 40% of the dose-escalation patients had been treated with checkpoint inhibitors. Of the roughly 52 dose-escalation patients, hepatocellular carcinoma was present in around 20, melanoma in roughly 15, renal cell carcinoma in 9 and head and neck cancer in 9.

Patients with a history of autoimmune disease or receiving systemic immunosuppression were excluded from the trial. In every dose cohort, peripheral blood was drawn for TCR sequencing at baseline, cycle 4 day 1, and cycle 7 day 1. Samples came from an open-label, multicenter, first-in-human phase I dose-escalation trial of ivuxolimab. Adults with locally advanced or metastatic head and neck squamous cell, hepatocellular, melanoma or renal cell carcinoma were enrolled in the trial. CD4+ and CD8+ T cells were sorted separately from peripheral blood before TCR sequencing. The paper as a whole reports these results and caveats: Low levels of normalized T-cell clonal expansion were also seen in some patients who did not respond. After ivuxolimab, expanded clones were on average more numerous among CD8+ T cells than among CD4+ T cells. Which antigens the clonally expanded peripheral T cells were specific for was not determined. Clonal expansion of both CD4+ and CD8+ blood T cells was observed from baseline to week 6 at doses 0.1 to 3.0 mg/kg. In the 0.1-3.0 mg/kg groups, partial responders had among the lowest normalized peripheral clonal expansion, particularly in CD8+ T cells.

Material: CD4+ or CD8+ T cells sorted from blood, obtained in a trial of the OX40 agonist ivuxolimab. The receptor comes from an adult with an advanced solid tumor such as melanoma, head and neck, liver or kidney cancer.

The CDR3 protein sequence reads: CSVEGTSGSWEQYF. The DNA sequence follows: TGCAGCGTTGAAGGGACTAGCGGGAGTTGGGAGCAGTACTTC. The chain links TRBV29-1 with TRBJ2-7; 13 bases in between match TRBD2. The germline V gene provides CDR1 SQVTM and CDR2 ANQGSEA. Including cysteine and phenylalanine, the CDR3 has 14 amino acids. Only CDR3 DNA remains: 42 bases, in frame from the first base. V is pruned by 1 base and J by 7 bases, leaving 4 bases of the junction without a gene match.